The clone carrying this T cell receptor (beta chain) occurred once. The sample comes from a study of blood T cell repertoires in COVID-19. Measured with immunoSEQ multiplex PCR; TCRdb has only the in-frame clones, and not every one. The sample contains approximately 250,000 clones, roughly 85% of which appear only once. Germline CDR1 reads MNHEY; CDR2 reads SVGAGI. The CDR3 is 15 amino acids. With V trimmed by 0 bases and J by 5 bases, 3 bases remained unmatched. The clonotype originates from a man aged 45-60 years with COVID-19, enrolled during active disease. The V and J genes are TRBV6-5 and TRBJ1-1; 10 bases line up with TRBD1. Sequencing was carried out using peripheral blood. CDR3: CASSYSGQGRTEAFF. The CDR3 DNA is TGTGCCAGCAGTTACTCGGGACAGGGGCGAACTGAAGCTTTCTTT.